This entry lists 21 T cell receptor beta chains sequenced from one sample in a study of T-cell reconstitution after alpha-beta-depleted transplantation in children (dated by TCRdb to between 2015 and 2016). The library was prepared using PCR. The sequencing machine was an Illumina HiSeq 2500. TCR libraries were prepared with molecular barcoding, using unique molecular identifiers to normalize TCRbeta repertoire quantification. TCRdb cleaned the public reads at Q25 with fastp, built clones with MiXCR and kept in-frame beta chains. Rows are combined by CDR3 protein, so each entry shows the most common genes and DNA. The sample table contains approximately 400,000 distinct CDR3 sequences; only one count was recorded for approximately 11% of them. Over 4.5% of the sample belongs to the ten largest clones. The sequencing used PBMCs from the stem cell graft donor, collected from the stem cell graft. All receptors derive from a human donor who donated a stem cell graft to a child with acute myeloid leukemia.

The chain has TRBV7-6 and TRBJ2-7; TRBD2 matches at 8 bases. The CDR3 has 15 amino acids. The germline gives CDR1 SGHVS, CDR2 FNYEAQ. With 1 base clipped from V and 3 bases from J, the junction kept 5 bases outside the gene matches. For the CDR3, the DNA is TGTGCCAGCAGCTTAGGGCTAGCGGGCTACTACGAGCAGTACTTC. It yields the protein CASSLGLAGYYEQYF.

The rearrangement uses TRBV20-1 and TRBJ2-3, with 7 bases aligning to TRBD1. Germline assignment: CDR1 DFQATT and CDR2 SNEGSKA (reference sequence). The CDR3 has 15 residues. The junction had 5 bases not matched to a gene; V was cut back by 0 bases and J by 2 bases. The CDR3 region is CSARDQTGPTDTQYF. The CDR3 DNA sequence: TGCAGTGCTAGAGACCAGACAGGGCCCACAGATACGCAGTATTTT.

For the CDR3, the DNA is TGTGCCAGCAGCTTAGTGGTGTCTAGCGGGAGACGTGGGGCCAACGTCCTGACTTTC. It encodes CASSLVVSSGRRGANVLTF. The rearrangement uses TRBV11-1 and TRBJ2-6, with 10 bases identical to TRBD2. The CDR3 extends over 19 amino acids. The germline V gene has CDR1 SGHAT and CDR2 FQDESV (reference sequence). V dropped 1 base and J dropped 3; count of bases not matched to a gene: 9.

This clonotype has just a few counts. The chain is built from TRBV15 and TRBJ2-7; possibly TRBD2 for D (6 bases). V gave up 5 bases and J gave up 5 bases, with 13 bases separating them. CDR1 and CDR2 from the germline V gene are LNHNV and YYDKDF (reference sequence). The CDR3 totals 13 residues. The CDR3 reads CATSRRGDDEQYF. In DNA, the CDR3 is TGTGCCACCAGCCGGAGGGGAGACGACGAGCAGTACTTC. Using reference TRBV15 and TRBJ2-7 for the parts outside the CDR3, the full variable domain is DAMVIQNPRYQVTQFGKPVTLSCSQTLNHNVMYWYQQKSSQAPKLLFHYYDKDFNNEADTPDNFQSRRPNTSFCFLDIRSPGLGDTAMYLCATSRRGDDEQYFGPGTRLTVT.

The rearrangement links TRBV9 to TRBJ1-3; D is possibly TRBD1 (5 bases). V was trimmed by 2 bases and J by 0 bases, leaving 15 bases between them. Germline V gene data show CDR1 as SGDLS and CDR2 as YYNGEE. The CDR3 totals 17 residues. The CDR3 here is CASSVSRDGSSGNTIYF. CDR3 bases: TGTGCCAGCAGCGTGAGCCGGGACGGCAGCTCTGGAAACACCATATATTTT.

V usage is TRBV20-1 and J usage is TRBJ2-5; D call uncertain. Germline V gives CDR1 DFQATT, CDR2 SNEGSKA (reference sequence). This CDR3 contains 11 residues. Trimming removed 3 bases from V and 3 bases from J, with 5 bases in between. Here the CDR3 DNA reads TGCAGTGCTAGCGTTAAAGAGACCCAGTACTTC. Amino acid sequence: CSASVKETQYF.

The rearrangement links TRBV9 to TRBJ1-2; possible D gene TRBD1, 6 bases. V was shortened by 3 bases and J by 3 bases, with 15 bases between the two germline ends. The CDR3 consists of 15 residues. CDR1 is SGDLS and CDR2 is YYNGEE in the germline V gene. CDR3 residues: CASSETGMEDYGYTF. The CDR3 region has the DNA TGTGCCAGCAGCGAAACAGGGATGGAGGACTATGGCTACACCTTC.

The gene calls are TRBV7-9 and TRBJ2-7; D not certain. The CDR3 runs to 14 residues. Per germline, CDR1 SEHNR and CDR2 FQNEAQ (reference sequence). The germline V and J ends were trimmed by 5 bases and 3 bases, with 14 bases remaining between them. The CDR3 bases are TGTGCCAGCAGCCCAACAGCGAAGTACTACGAGCAGTACTTC. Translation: CASSPTAKYYEQYF. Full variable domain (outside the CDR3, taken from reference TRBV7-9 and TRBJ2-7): DTGVSQNPRHKITKRGQNVTFRCDPISEHNRLYWYRQTLGQGPEFLTYFQNEAQLEKSRLLSDRFSAERPKGSFSTLEIQRTEQGDSAMYLCASSPTAKYYEQYFGPGTRLTVT.

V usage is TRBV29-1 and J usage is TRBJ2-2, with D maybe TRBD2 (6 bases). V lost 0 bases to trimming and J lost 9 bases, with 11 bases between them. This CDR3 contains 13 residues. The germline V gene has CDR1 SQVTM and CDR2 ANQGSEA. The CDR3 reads CSVEDRRGRELFF. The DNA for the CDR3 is TGCAGCGTTGAAGATCGGAGGGGACGGGAGCTGTTTTTT.

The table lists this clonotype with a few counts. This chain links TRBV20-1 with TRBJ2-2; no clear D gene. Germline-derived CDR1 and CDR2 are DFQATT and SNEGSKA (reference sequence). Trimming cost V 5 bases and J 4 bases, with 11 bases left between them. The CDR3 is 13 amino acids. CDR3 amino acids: CSASVQPTGELFF. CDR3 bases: TGCAGTGCTTCGGTACAGCCCACCGGGGAGCTGTTTTTT.

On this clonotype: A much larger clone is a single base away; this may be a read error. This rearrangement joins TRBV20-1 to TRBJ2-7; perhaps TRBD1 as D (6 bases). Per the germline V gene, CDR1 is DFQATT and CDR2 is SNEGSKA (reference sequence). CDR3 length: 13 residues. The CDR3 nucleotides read TGCAGTGCTAGTAGCACAGGGATTTACGAGCACTACTTC. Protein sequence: CSASSTGIYEHYF.

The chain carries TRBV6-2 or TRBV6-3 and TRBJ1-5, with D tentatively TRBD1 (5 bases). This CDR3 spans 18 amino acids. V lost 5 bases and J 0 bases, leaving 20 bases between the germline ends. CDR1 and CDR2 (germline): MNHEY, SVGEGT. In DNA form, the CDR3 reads TGTGCCAGCAGTCGACAACCCCCGGACACCAATAGCAATCAGCCCCAGCATTTT. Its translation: CASSRQPPDTNSNQPQHF.

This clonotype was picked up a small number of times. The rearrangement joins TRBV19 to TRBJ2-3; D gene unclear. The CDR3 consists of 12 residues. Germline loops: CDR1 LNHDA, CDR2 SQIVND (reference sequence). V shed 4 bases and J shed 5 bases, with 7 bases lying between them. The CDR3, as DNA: TGTGCCAGTAGTAACTTCGGAGATACGCAGTATTTT. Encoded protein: CASSNFGDTQYF.

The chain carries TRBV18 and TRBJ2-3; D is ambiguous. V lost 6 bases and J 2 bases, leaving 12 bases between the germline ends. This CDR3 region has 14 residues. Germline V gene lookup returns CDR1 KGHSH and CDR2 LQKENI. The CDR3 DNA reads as TGTGCCAGCTCCAGTCGGCAGAACACAGATACGCAGTATTTT. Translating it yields CASSSRQNTDTQYF.

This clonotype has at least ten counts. CDR3 sequence: CASSRTGQDEAFF. The CDR3 coding sequence is TGTGCCAGCAGTAGGACCGGCCAGGATGAAGCTTTCTTT. The chain joins TRBV12-3 or TRBV12-4 to TRBJ1-1; D call uncertain. The CDR3 loop spans 13 amino acids. Trimming shortened V by 5 bases and J by 7 bases, and 14 bases separated the two germline ends.

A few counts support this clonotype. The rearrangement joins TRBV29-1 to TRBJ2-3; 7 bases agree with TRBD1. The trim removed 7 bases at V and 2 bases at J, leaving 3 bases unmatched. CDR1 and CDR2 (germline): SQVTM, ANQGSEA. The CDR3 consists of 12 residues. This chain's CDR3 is CSEGQLTDTQYF. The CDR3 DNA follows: TGCAGCGAGGGACAGCTCACAGATACGCAGTATTTT.

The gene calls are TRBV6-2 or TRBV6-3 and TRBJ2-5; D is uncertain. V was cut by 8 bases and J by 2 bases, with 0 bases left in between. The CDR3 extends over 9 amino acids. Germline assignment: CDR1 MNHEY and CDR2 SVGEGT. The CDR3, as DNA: TGTGCCAGCCAAGAGACCCAGTACTTC. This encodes CASQETQYF.

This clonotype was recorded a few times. The chain's CDR3 is CASSLIGTEDTGELFF. CDR3 DNA sequence: TGTGCCAGCAGCTTGATCGGGACCGAGGACACCGGGGAGCTGTTTTTT. The chain joins TRBV5-6 to TRBJ2-2; D is tentatively TRBD1 or TRBD2 (5 bases each). Germline V gene sequence: CDR1 SGHDT, CDR2 YYEEEE. This CDR3 is built from 16 residues. The V gene lost 1 base and the J gene lost 3 bases, with 13 bases spanning the gap.

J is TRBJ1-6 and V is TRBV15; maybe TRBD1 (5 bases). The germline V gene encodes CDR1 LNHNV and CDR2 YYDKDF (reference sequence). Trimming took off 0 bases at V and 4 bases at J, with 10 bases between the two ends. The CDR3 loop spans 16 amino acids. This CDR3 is CATSRDQGSYNSPLHF. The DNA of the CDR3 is TGTGCCACCAGCAGAGATCAGGGAAGTTATAATTCACCCCTCCACTTT. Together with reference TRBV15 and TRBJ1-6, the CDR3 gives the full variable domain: DAMVIQNPRYQVTQFGKPVTLSCSQTLNHNVMYWYQQKSSQAPKLLFHYYDKDFNNEADTPDNFQSRRPNTSFCFLDIRSPGLGDTAMYLCATSRDQGSYNSPLHFGNGTRLTVT.

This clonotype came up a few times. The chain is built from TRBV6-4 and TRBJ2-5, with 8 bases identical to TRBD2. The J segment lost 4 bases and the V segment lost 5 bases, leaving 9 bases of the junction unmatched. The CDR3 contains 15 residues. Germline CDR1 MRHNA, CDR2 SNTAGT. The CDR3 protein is CASSPIAGQGETQYF. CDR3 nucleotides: TGTGCCAGCAGTCCCATAGCGGGGCAAGGAGAGACCCAGTACTTC.

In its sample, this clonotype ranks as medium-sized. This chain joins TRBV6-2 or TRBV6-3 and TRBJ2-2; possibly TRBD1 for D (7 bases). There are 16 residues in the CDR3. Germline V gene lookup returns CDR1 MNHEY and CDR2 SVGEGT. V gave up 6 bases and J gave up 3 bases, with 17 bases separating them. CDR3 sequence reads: CASSKVPRGDTGELFF. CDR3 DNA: TGTGCCAGCAGCAAGGTGCCCAGGGGGGACACCGGGGAGCTGTTTTTT.